One sample yielded the 22 T cell receptor beta chains listed below, sequenced in a study of T cell repertoires in ileal Crohn's disease. Sequencing was performed with immunoSEQ multiplex PCR; in TCRdb, only in-frame clones are kept and a portion is missing. This sample yields approximately 30,000 clones, of which about four fifths are seen a single time; 19% belongs to the top ten. The specimen was ileal tissue. The source is an adult with Crohn's disease.

This clone was recorded a few times. V is TRBV2 and J is TRBJ2-7; TRBD1 agrees at 9 bases. The germline V gene encodes CDR1 SNHLY and CDR2 FYNNEI. After removal of 10 bases from V and 3 bases from J, the junction contained 7 bases not matched to a gene. The CDR3 covers 13 residues. CDR3 residues: CATAGTGRYEQYF. The CDR3, as DNA: TGTGCCACCGCCGGGACAGGGCGCTACGAGCAGTACTTC.

The rearrangement links TRBV27 to TRBJ2-7; D is perhaps TRBD1 (6 bases). Trimming left V 5 bases short and J 3 bases short, with 11 bases between. The CDR3 is made up of 13 amino acids. Germline V gives CDR1 MNHEY, CDR2 SMNVEV (reference sequence). The CDR3 sequence is CASSRTVGYEQYF. The CDR3 DNA follows: TGTGCCAGCAGTCGGACAGTCGGCTACGAGCAGTACTTC.

The CDR3 here is CASSHPGSPYEQYF. DNA of the CDR3: TGCGCCAGCAGCCATCCCGGGTCCCCGTACGAGCAGTACTTC. The chain is built from TRBV4-1 and TRBJ2-7; D is ambiguous. The germline V gene has CDR1 MGHRA and CDR2 YSYEKL. Trimming shortened V by 3 bases and J by 4 bases, and 13 bases separated the two germline ends. CDR3 length: 14 residues.

This chain connects TRBV19 to TRBJ1-6; D remains unclear. Germline V gene sequence: CDR1 LNHDA, CDR2 SQIVND (reference sequence). V lost 6 bases, J lost 8 bases, and 11 bases lay in between. This CDR3 has 13 residues. The CDR3 bases are TGTGCCAGTAGCCACGACCGGGATTCACCCCTCCACTTT. It specifies CASSHDRDSPLHF.

The chain combines TRBV4-2 with TRBJ1-5; 7 positions match TRBD1. The CDR3 runs to 19 residues. Germline lookup yields CDR1 LGHNA and CDR2 YNFKEQ. V was clipped by 0 bases and J by 2 bases; unmatched bases: 13. Written as DNA, the CDR3 is TGTGCCAGCAGCCAAGATCCCCCAAGGGGGCTCGGGGGCAATCAGCCCCAGCATTTT. It encodes CASSQDPPRGLGGNQPQHF.

This clone was recorded only once. The CDR3 spells CASSMGGGAREQYF. The CDR3 coding sequence is TGTGCCAGCAGCATGGGTGGGGGGGCACGCGAGCAGTACTTC. The chain joins TRBV7-9 to TRBJ2-5, with D possibly being TRBD2 (7 bases). Judging by the DNA end, TRBJ2-7 fits better; the J call may be wrong. The CDR3 is 14 amino acids. Germline V gene sequence: CDR1 SEHNR, CDR2 FQNEAQ (reference sequence).

This clone is a singleton in its sample. The chain has TRBV7-2 and TRBJ2-3; TRBD2 agrees at 8 bases. J lost 5 bases, V lost 8 bases, and 12 bases had no gene match. CDR3 length: 15 residues. Germline V gene lookup returns CDR1 SGHTA and CDR2 FQGNSA. CDR3 amino acids: CASGTYGGAIDTQYF. Written as DNA, the CDR3 is TGTGCCAGCGGAACTTACGGGGGGGCCATAGATACGCAGTATTTT.

This chain connects TRBV9 to TRBJ2-3, with 8 positions matching TRBD2. This CDR3 has 14 residues. CDR1 and CDR2 from the germline V gene are SGDLS and YYNGEE. Trimming cost V 4 bases and J 1 base; bases outside gene matches: 2. In nucleotides, the CDR3 is TGTGCCAGCAGCCGAGCGGGGGGCACAGATACGCAGTATTTT. Protein product: CASSRAGGTDTQYF.

This rearrangement joins TRBV9 to TRBJ1-3; D gene ambiguous. Trimming removed 7 bases from V and 4 bases from J, with 15 bases in between. This CDR3 contains 14 residues. Germline loops: CDR1 SGDLS, CDR2 YYNGEE. As DNA, the CDR3 is TGTGCCAGCTCAGTTCCCTCAGGAGGAAACACCATATATTTT. It is translated as CASSVPSGGNTIYF.

This clone was seen a single time. V is TRBV4-2 and J is TRBJ2-3, with D hard to call. CDR3 length: 13 residues. V lost 6 bases, J lost 4 bases, and 11 bases lay in between. Per the germline V gene, CDR1 is LGHNA and CDR2 is YNFKEQ. The CDR3 DNA is TGTGCCAGCAGTCATTGGGCCTCAGATACGCAGTATTTT. It specifies CASSHWASDTQYF.

A few counts support this clone. The rearrangement links TRBV9 to TRBJ1-1; tentative D call: TRBD1 (5 bases). The V gene lost 0 bases and the J gene lost 1 base, with 19 bases spanning the gap. This CDR3 comprises 18 residues. Looked up from germline, CDR1 is SGDLS and CDR2 is YYNGEE. CDR3 in amino acids: CASSVGGGWRFTNTEAFF. CDR3 nucleotides: TGTGCCAGCAGCGTAGGGGGGGGGTGGAGGTTTACGAACACTGAAGCTTTCTTT.

The V call is TRBV27, the J call TRBJ2-3, with TRBD2 identical over 10 bases. This CDR3 comprises 15 residues. Germline CDR1 is MNHEY and CDR2 is SMNVEV (reference sequence). The junction had 3 bases not matched to a gene; V was cut back by 3 bases and J by 3 bases. The CDR3 region is CASSLSGRGTDTQYF. The CDR3, as DNA: TGTGCCAGCAGTTTGAGCGGGAGGGGGACAGATACGCAGTATTTT.

This clone has more than one count but fewer than ten. V usage is TRBV9 and J usage is TRBJ2-5; 14 bases fit TRBD2. The CDR3 covers 14 residues. Losses at the gene ends were 2 bases for V and 11 bases for J; bases not matched to a gene: 5. Germline V gene lookup returns CDR1 SGDLS and CDR2 YYNGEE. The CDR3 loop is CASSVRLAGGEQYF. CDR3 bases: TGTGCCAGCAGCGTCCGACTAGCGGGAGGGGAGCAGTACTTC.

The chain employs TRBV4-2 and TRBJ1-3; 8 bases are shared with TRBD1. This CDR3 spans 18 amino acids. From germline, CDR1 is LGHNA and CDR2 YNFKEQ. V lost 1 base and J lost 2; bases outside the gene matches: 10. Here the CDR3 DNA reads TGTGCCAGCAGCCAAGTTCCCCTGGGACAGGACCCTGGAAACACCATATATTTT. Protein sequence: CASSQVPLGQDPGNTIYF.

The chain links TRBV9 to TRBJ2-5; 7 nucleotides agree with TRBD2. CDR1 and CDR2 (germline): SGDLS, YYNGEE. The V segment lost 3 bases and the J segment 2 bases; nucleotides outside the gene matches: 7. This CDR3 comprises 15 residues. The DNA of the CDR3 is TGTGCCAGCAGCGCCCGGACGGGGGGTCAAGAGACCCAGTACTTC. Protein sequence: CASSARTGGQETQYF.

This rearrangement joins TRBV11-2 to TRBJ2-3, with 8 bases lining up with TRBD1. Per germline, CDR1 SGHAT and CDR2 FQNNGV. The junction had 6 bases not matched to a gene; V was cut back by 2 bases and J by 5 bases. This CDR3 is built from 15 residues. The CDR3 sequence is CASSLTGGRRDTQYF. The CDR3 region has the DNA TGTGCCAGCAGCTTAACAGGGGGGCGAAGAGATACGCAGTATTTT. The full variable domain, in which reference TRBV11-2 and TRBJ2-3 provide the parts outside the CDR3, is EAGVAQSPRYKIIEKRQSVAFWCNPISGHATLYWYQQILGQGPKLLIQFQNNGVVDDSQLPKDRFSAERLKGVDSTLKIQPAKLEDSAVYLCASSLTGGRRDTQYFGPGTRLTVL.

V usage is TRBV27 and J usage is TRBJ1-3, with unresolved D. With 6 bases removed from V and 0 bases from J, the gap between germline ends came to 6 bases. Germline loops: CDR1 MNHEY, CDR2 SMNVEV (reference sequence). This CDR3 has 13 amino acids. In nucleotides, the CDR3 is TGTGCCAGCAGGGGCTTCTCTGGAAACACCATATATTTT. This translates into CASRGFSGNTIYF.

The genes are TRBV15 and TRBJ2-3, with a tentative D call TRBD2 (5 bases). The germline V gene has CDR1 LNHNV and CDR2 YYDKDF (reference sequence). Trimming left V 1 base short and J 3 bases short, with 11 bases between. The CDR3 has 15 amino acids. CDR3 DNA: TGTGCCACCAGCAGAGTTGGGAGTATAACAGATACGCAGTATTTT. It is translated as CATSRVGSITDTQYF.

The genes are TRBV5-4 and TRBJ2-7; D gene unclear. Germline V gene lookup returns CDR1 SGHNT and CDR2 YYREEE (reference sequence). Trimming removed 4 bases from V and 0 bases from J, with 14 bases in between. This CDR3 is 15 amino acids long. The DNA of the CDR3 is TGTGCCAGCAGCCCGGTAGCTTCTAGCTCCTACGAGCAGTACTTC. Translating it yields CASSPVASSSYEQYF.

V is TRBV7-9 and J is TRBJ2-7; D might be TRBD2 (5 bases). The length of the CDR3 is 13 residues. Germline CDR1 is SEHNR and CDR2 is FQNEAQ (reference sequence). With 5 bases removed from V and 5 bases from J, the gap between germline ends came to 13 bases. As DNA, the CDR3 is TGTGCCAGCAGCCTACTCGGGATTCACGAGCAGTACTTC. Its translation is CASSLLGIHEQYF.

The chain joins TRBV2 to TRBJ1-5; D remains ambiguous. V was pared by 2 bases and J by 6 bases, with 17 bases between. The germline V gene encodes CDR1 SNHLY and CDR2 FYNNEI. This CDR3 has 16 residues. Here the CDR3 reads CASSEYGGAQGQPQHF. The CDR3 DNA sequence: TGTGCCAGCAGTGAATACGGAGGAGCCCAAGGTCAGCCCCAGCATTTT.

The chain joins TRBV7-2 to TRBJ1-5, with unresolved D. Germline V lookup: CDR1 SGHTA, CDR2 FQGNSA. Trimming removed 2 bases from V and 3 bases from J, with 8 bases in between. The CDR3 loop spans 14 amino acids. The CDR3 DNA follows: TGTGCCAGCAGCTTACTACAGTCCAATCAGCCCCAGCATTTT. It yields the protein CASSLLQSNQPQHF.